The source of this TCR beta chain is a study of blood T cell repertoires in COVID-19. The CDR3 contains 14 residues. Per germline, CDR1 LNHNV and CDR2 YYDKDF (reference sequence). Trimming removed 3 bases from V and 1 base from J, with 10 bases in between. Using immunoSEQ multiplex PCR, the repertoire was profiled, and TCRdb retains in-frame clones only, with some absent. Altogether 350,000 to 450,000 clones are present, roughly 90% being singletons, with the ten largest covering 0.8% to 0.9%. The receptor's source is a woman aged 40 to 50 who had been exposed to COVID-19. The specimen sequenced was PBMCs or T cells enriched from blood (not recorded which). The chain uses TRBV15 and TRBJ2-7; D is possibly TRBD1 (5 bases). The CDR3 DNA follows: TGTGCCACCAGCAGCCAGGGTGGTTCCTACGAGCAGTACTTC. Amino acid sequence: CATSSQGGSYEQYF.